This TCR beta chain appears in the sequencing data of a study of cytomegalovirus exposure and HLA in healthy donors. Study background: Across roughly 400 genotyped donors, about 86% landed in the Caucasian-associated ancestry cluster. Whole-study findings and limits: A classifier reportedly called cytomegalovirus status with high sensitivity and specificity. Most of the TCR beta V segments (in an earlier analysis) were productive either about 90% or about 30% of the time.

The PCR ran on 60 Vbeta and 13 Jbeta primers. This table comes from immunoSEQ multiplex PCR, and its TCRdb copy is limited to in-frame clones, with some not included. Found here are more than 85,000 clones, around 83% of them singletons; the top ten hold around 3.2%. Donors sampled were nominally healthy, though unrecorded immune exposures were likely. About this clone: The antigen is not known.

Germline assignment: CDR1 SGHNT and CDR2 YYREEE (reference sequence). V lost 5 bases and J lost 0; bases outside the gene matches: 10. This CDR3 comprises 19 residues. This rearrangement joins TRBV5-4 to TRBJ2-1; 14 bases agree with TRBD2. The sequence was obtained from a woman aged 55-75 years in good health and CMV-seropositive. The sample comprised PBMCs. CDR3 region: CASRRPGTSGSFSYNEQFF. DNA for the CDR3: TGTGCCAGCAGACGGCCCGGGACTAGCGGGAGTTTCTCCTACAATGAGCAGTTCTTC.